The 30 T cell receptor beta chains in this list originate from one sample, sequenced in a study of human T cells and chemical hapten exposure. TCRdb fed the RACE reads into MiXCR, producing one record per CDR3 protein. This table holds 350,000 to 400,000 distinct CDR3 sequences, about 6.3% found once. The time point: patch test 2, 6 weeks after DPC sensitization. Treatment defined: therapeutic diphenylcyclopropenone sensitization with weekly scalp DPC. The material was whole blood, obtained in connection with sensitization to the hapten diphenylcyclopropenone (DPC). The receptors were sampled from a woman under 30 with alopecia areata. Some clones in this sample may be carry-over from other donors' samples.

This clonotype was counted ten times or more. V gene TRBV10-3 combines with J gene TRBJ2-3; TRBD2 matches at 14 bases. The CDR3 is made up of 18 amino acids. Losses at the gene ends were 0 bases for V and 2 bases for J; bases not matched to a gene: 4. Germline V CDR1 and CDR2: ENHRY, SYGVKD. CDR3 sequence reads: CAISESRTSGGPTDTQYF. The CDR3 coding sequence is TGTGCCATCAGTGAGTCGAGGACTAGCGGGGGGCCCACAGATACGCAGTATTTT.

This clonotype was detected a few times. The rearrangement uses TRBV6-1 and TRBJ1-4, with unresolved D. Trimming took off 0 bases at V and 6 bases at J, with 14 bases between the two ends. This CDR3 is 16 amino acids long. Germline CDR1 is MNHNS and CDR2 is SASEGT. The CDR3 loop is CASSEAWGVIDEKLFF. In nucleotides, the CDR3 is TGTGCCAGCAGTGAAGCGTGGGGTGTGATCGATGAAAAACTGTTTTTT.

This clonotype was seen at least ten times. The chain uses TRBV27 and TRBJ1-1, with 10 bases aligning to TRBD1. This CDR3 has 15 residues. CDR1 and CDR2 from the germline V gene are MNHEY and SMNVEV (reference sequence). The V segment lost 2 bases and the J segment 6 bases; nucleotides outside the gene matches: 6. CDR3 residues: CASSLVGQGIAEAFF. The CDR3 DNA is TGTGCCAGCAGTTTAGTGGGACAGGGGATCGCTGAAGCTTTCTTT.

This clonotype was seen only a few times. The gene calls are TRBV6-5 and TRBJ1-2; D unresolved. Trimming pared 0 bases from V and 7 bases from J, leaving 15 bases between. The CDR3 covers 15 residues. Germline CDR1 reads MNHEY; CDR2 reads SVGAGI. The chain's CDR3 is CASSYSNDGAGGYTF. The DNA for the CDR3 is TGTGCCAGCAGTTACTCGAATGACGGAGCCGGTGGCTACACCTTC.

In its sample, this clonotype was seen many times. The chain employs TRBV4-3 and TRBJ1-5; unclear D gene. This CDR3 has 16 amino acids. V shed 0 bases and J shed 2 bases, with 11 bases lying between them. In germline, CDR1 is LGHNA, CDR2 YSLEER. CDR3 DNA sequence: TGCGCCAGCAGCCAAGAATGGAGGTCGGGCAATCAGCCCCAGCATTTT. This translates into CASSQEWRSGNQPQHF.

This clonotype was detected only a few times. This chain links TRBV3-1 with TRBJ2-4; 8 bases agree with TRBD2. CDR1 and CDR2 from the germline V gene are LGHDT and YNNKEL (reference sequence). The J segment lost 7 bases and the V segment lost 3 bases, leaving 14 bases of the junction unmatched. This CDR3 spans 17 amino acids. The CDR3 sequence is CASSHPDPSGGANIQYF. The CDR3 DNA sequence: TGTGCCAGCAGCCATCCAGACCCAAGCGGGGGAGCCAACATTCAGTACTTC.

In its sample, this clonotype was seen many times. V and J are TRBV6-6 and TRBJ1-5; D is uncertain. Germline CDR1 and CDR2: MNHNY and SVGAGI (reference sequence). The V end lost 2 bases, the J end lost 6 bases, and 8 bases lay between the germline ends. The CDR3 contains 13 residues. The CDR3 DNA follows: TGTGCCAGCAGTTACGGTGGGATTCAGCCCCAGCATTTT. Translation gives CASSYGGIQPQHF.

This clonotype has a count of ten or more. V usage is TRBV15 and J usage is TRBJ1-1; D is perhaps TRBD1 (6 bases). CDR1 and CDR2 from the germline V gene are LNHNV and YYDKDF (reference sequence). This CDR3 spans 13 amino acids. V lost 4 bases and J lost 1, with 7 bases in between. The CDR3 region has the DNA TGTGCCACCAGCACGGACAGGAACACTGAAGCTTTCTTT. The encoded protein is CATSTDRNTEAFF. The full variable domain, in which reference TRBV15 and TRBJ1-1 provide the parts outside the CDR3, is DAMVIQNPRYQVTQFGKPVTLSCSQTLNHNVMYWYQQKSSQAPKLLFHYYDKDFNNEADTPDNFQSRRPNTSFCFLDIRSPGLGDTAMYLCATSTDRNTEAFFGQGTRLTVV.

This clonotype was found many times. The chain recombines TRBV5-1 with TRBJ1-5; 9 nucleotides agree with TRBD1. V lost 4 bases and J lost 5; bases outside the gene matches: 7. The CDR3 is 15 amino acids. Germline V CDR1 and CDR2: SGHRS, YFSETQ. CDR3 bases: TGCGCCAGCAGCAGACAGGGGGATTTAGATCAGCCCCAGCATTTT. It yields the protein CASSRQGDLDQPQHF.

The chain couples TRBV6-5 to TRBJ1-1; 8 bases are a match to TRBD1. The CDR3 contains 16 residues. V lost 6 bases, J lost 0 bases, and 9 bases stayed unmatched. The germline V gene has CDR1 MNHEY and CDR2 SVGAGI. CDR3 bases: TGTGCCAGCAGCCCCAGGACAGGGTCAGTGAACACTGAAGCTTTCTTT. This sequence encodes CASSPRTGSVNTEAFF.

This clonotype came up a few times. This rearrangement joins TRBV7-9 to TRBJ2-4, with TRBD1 as a possible D gene (6 bases). Trimming pared 1 base from V and 8 bases from J, leaving 24 bases between. The CDR3 length is 18 residues. Germline loops: CDR1 SEHNR, CDR2 FQNEAQ (reference sequence). The CDR3 region has the DNA TGTGCCAGCAGCTTAGAATTTTATGGGACCAACAAGGGGGACATTCAGTACTTC. Amino acid sequence: CASSLEFYGTNKGDIQYF.

The V and J genes are TRBV24-1 and TRBJ2-7, with D maybe TRBD2 (6 bases). The CDR3 is 17 residues long. In germline, CDR1 is KGHDR, CDR2 SFDVKD. Trimming shortened V by 2 bases and J by 2 bases, and 18 bases separated the two germline ends. The CDR3 bases are TGTGCCACCAGTGATTCCGTCCGGGACTCCGGTACCTACGAGCAGTACTTC. Encoded protein: CATSDSVRDSGTYEQYF.

The V call is TRBV6-2 or TRBV6-3, the J call TRBJ2-2, with a possible D match to TRBD1 (5 bases). Germline V gives CDR1 MNHEY, CDR2 SVGEGT. Trimming pared 5 bases from V and 3 bases from J, leaving 16 bases between. This CDR3 is 16 amino acids long. The CDR3 spells CASSNAATGYTGELFF. CDR3 coding DNA: TGTGCCAGCAGTAACGCGGCCACAGGTTACACCGGGGAGCTGTTTTTT.

This clonotype turned up a few times. For the CDR3, the DNA is TGTGCCAGCTCACCACCGGGCGGGGGGAACACTGAAGCTTTCTTT. Translation gives CASSPPGGGNTEAFF. The chain uses TRBV18 and TRBJ1-1; possibly TRBD1 for D (5 bases). CDR3 length equals 15 residues. Germline CDR1 is KGHSH and CDR2 is LQKENI. V lost 0 bases and J lost 1, with 9 bases in between. Full variable domain (outside the CDR3, taken from reference TRBV18 and TRBJ1-1): NAGVMQNPRHLVRRRGQEARLRCSPMKGHSHVYWYRQLPEEGLKFMVYLQKENIIDESGMPKERFSAEFPKEGPSILRIQQVVRGDSAAYFCASSPPGGGNTEAFFGQGTRLTVV.

This chain connects TRBV5-4 to TRBJ2-6; D ambiguous. Germline assignment: CDR1 SGHNT and CDR2 YYREEE (reference sequence). The CDR3 loop spans 16 amino acids. Trimming removed 4 bases from V and 4 bases from J, with 15 bases in between. CDR3 in amino acids: CASSPQLGTGANVLTF. The CDR3 DNA is TGTGCCAGCAGCCCGCAGTTGGGAACCGGGGCCAACGTCCTGACTTTC.

This chain links TRBV15 with TRBJ2-7; 8 bases line up with TRBD2. Looked up from germline, CDR1 is LNHNV and CDR2 is YYDKDF (reference sequence). Trimming removed 0 bases from V and 6 bases from J; junction bases left unmatched: 16. The length of the CDR3 is 18 residues. The CDR3 loop reads CATSRDVTSSGVYGEQYF. CDR3 bases: TGTGCCACCAGCAGAGATGTAACCAGTAGCGGGGTTTACGGCGAGCAGTACTTC. The full variable domain, with the rest looked up from reference TRBV15 and TRBJ2-7, is DAMVIQNPRYQVTQFGKPVTLSCSQTLNHNVMYWYQQKSSQAPKLLFHYYDKDFNNEADTPDNFQSRRPNTSFCFLDIRSPGLGDTAMYLCATSRDVTSSGVYGEQYFGPGTRLTVT.

This chain joins TRBV11-2 and TRBJ2-3; D not resolved. Germline V lookup: CDR1 SGHAT, CDR2 FQNNGV. This CDR3 is built from 14 residues. V was clipped by 6 bases and J by 1 base, with 11 bases between them. CDR3 nucleotides: TGTGCCAGCAGTCCTACGGCTGGCACAGATACGCAGTATTTT. Its protein is CASSPTAGTDTQYF.

The chain carries TRBV3-1 and TRBJ2-7; 11 nucleotides agree with TRBD2. Unmatched junction bases numbered 11, after V lost 3 bases and J lost 4 bases. This CDR3 has 17 amino acids. CDR1 LGHDT and CDR2 YNNKEL come from the germline V gene (reference sequence). The CDR3 sequence is CASSHELAGEIRYEQYF. The CDR3 DNA sequence: TGTGCCAGCAGCCATGAACTAGCGGGGGAGATTAGGTACGAGCAGTACTTC.

Ten or more counts support this clonotype. The chain recombines TRBV7-2 with TRBJ1-5, with D possibly being TRBD1 (6 bases). CDR3 length: 15 residues. V was cut by 3 bases and J by 4 bases, with 13 bases left in between. The V gene's germline CDR1 is SGHTA and CDR2 FQGNSA. The CDR3 DNA reads as TGTGCCAGCAGCTTGTGGTTACAGGGTAATCAGCCCCAGCATTTT. Its protein product is CASSLWLQGNQPQHF. The full variable domain, rest sourced from reference TRBV7-2 and TRBJ1-5, is GAGVSQSPSNKVTEKGKDVELRCDPISGHTALYWYRQSLGQGLEFLIYFQGNSAPDKSGLPSDRFSAERTGGSVSTLTIQRTQQEDSAVYLCASSLWLQGNQPQHFGDGTRLSIL.

This clonotype was seen repeatedly, ten times or more. V and J are TRBV7-2 and TRBJ1-1; D perhaps matches TRBD1 (6 bases). CDR1 is SGHTA, CDR2 FQGNSA, per germline. Between the trimmed V and J ends, which lost 3 bases and 7 bases, there was a span of 12 bases. This CDR3 has 13 residues. The CDR3 loop is CASSFGQYFEAFF. DNA for the CDR3: TGTGCCAGCAGCTTCGGACAGTATTTTGAAGCTTTCTTT.

This clonotype was recorded at least ten times. This chain connects TRBV7-2 to TRBJ1-2; D is unclear. V lost 0 bases and J 5 bases, leaving 4 bases between the germline ends. The CDR3 contains 12 residues. Germline lookup yields CDR1 SGHTA and CDR2 FQGNSA. The CDR3 nucleotides read TGTGCCAGCAGCTTAGCGAAGTATGGCTACACCTTC. The encoded protein is CASSLAKYGYTF.

J is TRBJ1-1 and V is TRBV5-1; tentative D call: TRBD1 (5 bases). Trimming cost V 2 bases and J 3 bases, with 11 bases left between them. The CDR3 has 14 residues. Germline CDR1 is SGHRS and CDR2 is YFSETQ. The CDR3 coding sequence is TGCGCCAGCAGCTTTAGGGGATTTGACACTGAAGCTTTCTTT. Protein: CASSFRGFDTEAFF.

In DNA form, the CDR3 reads TGTGCCAGCTCACCACCGGGGGCAGGGGGCACATATGGCTACACCTTC. Its protein is CASSPPGAGGTYGYTF. The V and J genes are TRBV18 and TRBJ1-2; 8 bases agree with TRBD1. V lost 0 bases, J lost 5 bases, and 8 bases stayed unmatched. This CDR3 comprises 16 residues. Germline loops: CDR1 KGHSH, CDR2 LQKENI.

This clonotype was found a few times. The V gene is TRBV3-1, the J gene TRBJ2-1, with 12 bases matching TRBD2. The germline V gene encodes CDR1 LGHDT and CDR2 YNNKEL (reference sequence). The CDR3 consists of 20 residues. After removal of 0 bases from V and 0 bases from J, the junction contained 9 bases not matched to a gene. The DNA for the CDR3 is TGTGCCAGCAGCCAAGATGCCGGGACTAGCGGGTCCAGCTCCTACAATGAGCAGTTCTTC. Translated, it gives CASSQDAGTSGSSSYNEQFF.

This clonotype was counted only a few times. The chain has TRBV2 and TRBJ2-5; 10 bases fit TRBD1. The germline gives CDR1 SNHLY, CDR2 FYNNEI. This CDR3 is 15 amino acids long. V was pared by 6 bases and J by 5 bases, with 9 bases of the junction left unmatched. CDR3 loop: CASRTDRGRGETQYF. The CDR3 DNA reads TGTGCCAGCAGGACTGACAGGGGGCGCGGGGAGACCCAGTACTTC.

This clonotype was observed at least ten times. The chain is built from TRBV7-9 and TRBJ2-1; 13 bases are shared with TRBD2. Germline V gene sequence: CDR1 SEHNR, CDR2 FQNEAQ (reference sequence). V dropped 6 bases and J dropped 7; count of bases not matched to a gene: 6. The CDR3 length is 15 residues. The CDR3 spells CASSRTSGGSNEQFF. In DNA, the CDR3 is TGTGCCAGCAGTCGGACTAGCGGGGGAAGTAATGAGCAGTTCTTC.

Ten or more counts support this clonotype. This chain connects TRBV7-7 to TRBJ1-1; D perhaps matches TRBD1 (5 bases). This CDR3 has 18 residues. Germline V CDR1 and CDR2: SSHAT, FNYEAQ (reference sequence). In nucleotides, the CDR3 is TGTGCTAGCGAATTTGGGGCGGGGGACGAGGGCCGGGGCACTGAAGCTTTCTTT. This translates into CASEFGAGDEGRGTEAFF. Together with reference TRBV7-7 and TRBJ1-1, the CDR3 gives the full variable domain: GAGVSQSPRYKVTKRGQDVTLRCDPISSHATLYWYQQALGQGPEFLTYFNYEAQPDKSGLPSDRFSAERPEGSISTLTIQRTEQRDSAMYRCASEFGAGDEGRGTEAFFGQGTRLTVV.

This clonotype was picked up many times. The V gene is TRBV10-3, the J gene TRBJ1-2; no definite D call. V lost 10 bases, J lost 1 base, and 16 bases lay in between. From germline, CDR1 is ENHRY and CDR2 SYGVKD. The CDR3 spans 14 residues. The CDR3 DNA sequence: TGTGCCACCGCCCCCCCCGTCGGTAACTATGGCTACACCTTC. It is translated as CATAPPVGNYGYTF.

The V gene is TRBV28, the J gene TRBJ2-5; maybe TRBD1 (6 bases). The V end was cut by 7 bases, the J end by 4 bases, with 16 bases between. This CDR3 is built from 14 residues. Germline CDR1 MDHEN, CDR2 SYDVKM. The CDR3 sequence is CASIDRSIGETQYF. CDR3 DNA sequence: TGTGCCAGCATTGACAGGAGTATTGGAGAGACCCAGTACTTC.

This clonotype has only a few counts. The J gene is TRBJ2-1, the V gene TRBV7-2; D is possibly TRBD1 (5 bases). There are 12 residues in the CDR3. V dropped 2 bases and J dropped 9 bases, with 8 bases sitting between them. Germline CDR1 reads SGHTA; CDR2 reads FQGNSA. DNA of the CDR3: TGTGCCAGCAGCTTAAGGGGCACTGAGCAGTTCTTC. Its protein product is CASSLRGTEQFF.